This TCR beta chain originates from a study of blood T cell repertoires in COVID-19. Looking at the study overall: PBMCs, B-cell-depleted T cells, or T cells provided the cDNA or gDNA that made up the material.

Sequenced by immunoSEQ multiplex PCR; TCRdb stores in-frame clones only, minus some. The data contain 220,000 or so clones, around 91% of them singletons. In terms of age and location, participants ranged from roughly 18 to 100 years and lived in approximately 26 US areas. Clinical history as reported by participants underpinned cohort assignment. Germline CDR1 LGHNA, CDR2 YNFKEQ. V was clipped by 2 bases and J by 8 bases; unmatched bases: 12. The length of the CDR3 is 17 residues. The genes are TRBV4-2 and TRBJ2-1; TRBD2 aligns across 10 bases. The TCR sequence derives from a man younger than 40 who had been exposed to COVID-19. The sequenced sample consisted of PBMCs or T cells enriched from blood (not recorded which). This CDR3 reads CASSQPGSGGGWDEQFF. The CDR3 nucleotides read TGTGCCAGCAGCCAACCCGGAAGCGGGGGGGGATGGGATGAGCAGTTCTTC.